The next 25 T cell receptor beta chains were all read from a single sample in a study of T-cell reconstitution after alpha-beta-depleted transplantation in children. The TCRbeta library incorporated unique molecular identifiers. Each CDR3 protein is one row after TCRdb ran MiXCR on the PCR reads. The sample yields around 45,000 distinct CDR3 sequences, 50% to 55% seen once. Sequencing used peripheral blood, obtained before TCRalphabeta/CD19-depleted stem cell transplant. The source is a boy under two years old with SCID, due to receive a stem cell transplant.

This chain joins TRBV4-3 and TRBJ2-7, with a possible D match to TRBD2 (6 bases). This CDR3 is 14 amino acids long. Germline values: CDR1 LGHNA, CDR2 YSLEER. Trimming pared 2 bases from V and 4 bases from J, leaving 12 bases between. The CDR3 DNA sequence: TGCGCCAGCAGCCAACCCGGGACTGGTTACGAGCAGTACTTC. It is translated as CASSQPGTGYEQYF.

This clonotype occurred a few times. The V call is TRBV5-1, the J call TRBJ1-2, with TRBD1 matching 7 bases. CDR1 is SGHRS, CDR2 YFSETQ, per germline. With 4 bases clipped from V and 8 bases from J, the junction kept 5 bases outside the gene matches. The CDR3 has 12 amino acids. The CDR3 protein is CASSGGTVGYTF. The CDR3 coding sequence is TGCGCCAGCAGCGGGGGGACAGTCGGCTACACCTTC.

The chain has TRBV7-2 and TRBJ2-7, with D possibly being TRBD1 (6 bases). With 4 bases removed from V and 4 bases from J, the gap between germline ends came to 11 bases. Germline V gene lookup returns CDR1 SGHTA and CDR2 FQGNSA. The CDR3 consists of 13 residues. The CDR3 DNA reads TGTGCCAGCAGCTACGGAACAGGGTACGAGCAGTACTTC. It yields the protein CASSYGTGYEQYF.

V is TRBV7-2 and J is TRBJ1-1; D gene ambiguous. The CDR3 is made up of 15 amino acids. V dropped 0 bases and J dropped 6 bases, with 14 bases sitting between them. Germline V gene sequence: CDR1 SGHTA, CDR2 FQGNSA. CDR3 sequence (DNA): TGTGCCAGCAGCTTAGCCTCGGGAGCTGGTCCTGAAGCTTTCTTT. This encodes CASSLASGAGPEAFF.

The chain joins TRBV10-3 to TRBJ2-1; D is perhaps TRBD1 (6 bases). Germline V gene data show CDR1 as ENHRY and CDR2 as SYGVKD. V dropped 0 bases and J dropped 0 bases, with 9 bases sitting between them. The CDR3 runs 16 residues. The CDR3 spells CAISESGQSSYNEQFF. The DNA for the CDR3 is TGTGCCATCAGTGAGTCAGGACAGAGCTCCTACAATGAGCAGTTCTTC.

V gene TRBV7-2 combines with J gene TRBJ2-3; possible D gene TRBD2, 7 bases. Trimming left V 5 bases short and J 14 bases short, with 23 bases between. The CDR3 is made up of 14 amino acids. Germline values: CDR1 SGHTA, CDR2 FQGNSA. CDR3: CASSIPVAGASTYF. DNA of the CDR3: TGTGCCAGCAGCATCCCCGTGGCGGGGGCCTCCACGTATTTT.

This clonotype was observed a single time. The chain couples TRBV27 to TRBJ2-1; TRBD1 might be the D (5 bases). V lost 8 bases to trimming and J lost 0 bases, with 17 bases between them. The CDR3 loop spans 16 amino acids. CDR1 and CDR2 (germline): MNHEY, SMNVEV (reference sequence). Here the CDR3 DNA reads TGTGCCAGCGGAGAAGGGGTTTTCAGCTCCTACAATGAGCAGTTCTTC. Its translation is CASGEGVFSSYNEQFF.

The rearrangement links TRBV20-1 to TRBJ1-4; unclear D gene. The CDR3 runs to 12 residues. V gave up 6 bases and J gave up 4 bases, with 9 bases separating them. From germline, CDR1 is DFQATT and CDR2 SNEGSKA (reference sequence). The CDR3 reads CSASTINEKLFF. The CDR3 DNA reads as TGCAGTGCGTCGACCATTAATGAAAAACTGTTTTTT.

V is TRBV5-1 and J is TRBJ2-1, with TRBD2 identical over 7 bases. Germline V gene data show CDR1 as SGHRS and CDR2 as YFSETQ. The trim removed 1 base at V and 6 bases at J, leaving 7 bases unmatched. The CDR3 runs 15 residues. In DNA form, the CDR3 reads TGCGCCAGCAGCTTGTACAGCGGGGATACCAATGAGCAGTTCTTC. It yields the protein CASSLYSGDTNEQFF.

This clonotype appeared once. The V and J genes are TRBV20-1 and TRBJ2-1; TRBD1 matches at 7 bases. Trimming took 3 bases from V and 3 from J; bases not matched to a gene: 8. Germline V gene sequence: CDR1 DFQATT, CDR2 SNEGSKA (reference sequence). CDR3 length equals 15 residues. CDR3 bases: TGCAGTGCTAGGCCAGGGGGTCTTATCTACAATGAGCAGTTCTTC. It is translated as CSARPGGLIYNEQFF.

The CDR3 DNA is TGTGCCAGCAGTTACGGAGGGGGTAGAGATACGCAGTATTTT. It translates to CASSYGGGRDTQYF. The chain employs TRBV6-5 and TRBJ2-3; either TRBD1 or TRBD2 may fit D (6 bases each). V was trimmed by 2 bases and J by 5 bases, leaving 11 bases between them. The CDR3 contains 14 residues. Per germline, CDR1 MNHEY and CDR2 SVGAGI.

This clonotype has ten or more counts. V is TRBV7-9 and J is TRBJ2-7, with unresolved D. Trimming took off 1 base at V and 6 bases at J, with 13 bases between the two ends. CDR3 size: 14 residues. CDR1 SEHNR and CDR2 FQNEAQ come from the germline V gene (reference sequence). This CDR3 is CASSLVIASGEQYF. In DNA form, the CDR3 reads TGTGCCAGCAGCTTAGTCATAGCCTCCGGCGAGCAGTACTTC.

The chain employs TRBV7-9 and TRBJ1-2; D might be TRBD1 (6 bases). V lost 5 bases and J 0 bases, leaving 10 bases between the germline ends. This CDR3 has 14 residues. The germline V gene has CDR1 SEHNR and CDR2 FQNEAQ (reference sequence). In DNA form, the CDR3 reads TGTGCCAGCAGCCCGACAGGCACTAACTATGGCTACACCTTC. Protein product: CASSPTGTNYGYTF.

The gene calls are TRBV12-3 or TRBV12-4 and TRBJ2-2; D unclear. V was cut by 5 bases and J by 4 bases, with 11 bases left in between. The CDR3 consists of 14 residues. CDR3 DNA: TGTGCCAGCAGTCCTGGTTTCTCCACCGGGGAGCTGTTTTTT. Its translation: CASSPGFSTGELFF.

V is TRBV12-3 or TRBV12-4 and J is TRBJ1-5, with 7 bases aligning to TRBD1. The CDR3 runs to 15 residues. After removal of 7 bases from V and 0 bases from J, the junction contained 6 bases not matched to a gene. The CDR3 coding sequence is TGTGCCAGCACCACCGACAGGGATAGCAATCAGCCCCAGCATTTT. It yields the protein CASTTDRDSNQPQHF.

The chain links TRBV7-6 to TRBJ2-1; D gene ambiguous. V lost 4 bases to trimming and J lost 5 bases, with 12 bases between them. The length of the CDR3 is 14 residues. CDR1 and CDR2 from the germline V gene are SGHVS and FNYEAQ. CDR3 in amino acids: CASSSTLIDNEQFF. CDR3 sequence (DNA): TGTGCCAGCAGCTCGACCCTTATCGACAATGAGCAGTTCTTC.

V gene TRBV5-4 combines with J gene TRBJ2-7, with 7 bases matching TRBD2. CDR3 length equals 15 residues. CDR1 and CDR2 (germline): SGHNT, YYREEE (reference sequence). With 4 bases clipped from V and 3 bases from J, the junction kept 10 bases outside the gene matches. CDR3 nucleotides: TGTGCCAGCAGCCCGAAGGGGAAGCGGGGCTACGAGCAGTACTTC. Residues: CASSPKGKRGYEQYF.

This chain connects TRBV28 to TRBJ2-5, with a possible D match to TRBD2 (5 bases). The CDR3 is made up of 15 amino acids. Germline-derived CDR1 and CDR2 are MDHEN and SYDVKM. Trimming removed 4 bases from V and 0 bases from J, with 12 bases in between. CDR3 residues: CASSSSGSYQETQYF. The CDR3 nucleotides read TGTGCCAGCAGTTCGAGCGGATCGTACCAAGAGACCCAGTACTTC.

The CDR3 nucleotides read TGCAGTGCTGACACCAGGGGGCGAGGAACTGAAGCTTTCTTT. Translation gives CSADTRGRGTEAFF. The chain couples TRBV20-1 to TRBJ1-1, with 8 nucleotides matching TRBD1. CDR3 length equals 14 residues. V trimming: 5 bases; J trimming: 5 bases; junction bases outside the gene matches: 10. Germline V CDR1 and CDR2: DFQATT, SNEGSKA (reference sequence).

The V call is TRBV15, the J call TRBJ1-1; weak D call: TRBD1 (5 bases). Germline V lookup: CDR1 LNHNV, CDR2 YYDKDF (reference sequence). The V and J ends lost 5 bases and 1 base respectively, with 14 bases between them. This CDR3 is 15 amino acids long. This CDR3 reads CATSRGQGWNTEAFF. CDR3 bases: TGTGCCACCAGCCGAGGGCAGGGCTGGAACACTGAAGCTTTCTTT. Full variable domain (missing parts from reference TRBV15 and TRBJ1-1): DAMVIQNPRYQVTQFGKPVTLSCSQTLNHNVMYWYQQKSSQAPKLLFHYYDKDFNNEADTPDNFQSRRPNTSFCFLDIRSPGLGDTAMYLCATSRGQGWNTEAFFGQGTRLTVV.

The chain combines TRBV5-1 with TRBJ1-2, with 8 positions matching TRBD1. The CDR3 totals 16 residues. V lost 0 bases, J lost 0 bases, and 4 bases stayed unmatched. The germline V gene has CDR1 SGHRS and CDR2 YFSETQ. The chain's CDR3 is CASSLETGGPNYGYTF. The CDR3 coding sequence is TGCGCCAGCAGCTTGGAAACAGGGGGACCTAACTATGGCTACACCTTC.

This clonotype was seen more than once but under ten times. The chain recombines TRBV5-5 with TRBJ1-1; no reliable D call. V was trimmed by 0 bases and J by 11 bases, leaving 8 bases between them. This CDR3 spans 11 amino acids. CDR1 and CDR2 (germline): SGHKS, YYEKEE (reference sequence). The CDR3 sequence: CASSLEEGAFF. DNA of the CDR3: TGTGCCAGCAGCTTGGAGGAAGGGGCTTTCTTT. Drawing the rest from reference TRBV5-5 and TRBJ1-1, the complete variable domain is DAGVTQSPTHLIKTRGQQVTLRCSPISGHKSVSWYQQVLGQGPQFIFQYYEKEERGRGNFPDRFSARQFPNYSSELNVNALLLGDSALYLCASSLEEGAFFGQGTRLTVV.

This clonotype was detected once. The chain links TRBV7-2 to TRBJ2-1, with D perhaps TRBD2 (5 bases). V lost 4 bases and J 4 bases, leaving 11 bases between the germline ends. The CDR3 has 14 residues. The germline V gene has CDR1 SGHTA and CDR2 FQGNSA. This CDR3 is CASSWVRDYNEQFF. CDR3 nucleotide sequence: TGTGCCAGCAGCTGGGTGAGGGATTACAATGAGCAGTTCTTC.

This clonotype was found many times. The CDR3 spells CAISETRDGNSPLHF. The CDR3 nucleotides read TGTGCCATCAGTGAAACGCGGGACGGAAATTCACCCCTCCACTTT. This chain joins TRBV10-3 and TRBJ1-6; a possible D gene is TRBD1 (5 bases). Deletions cut 3 bases from V and 7 bases from J, with 13 bases between. This CDR3 region has 15 residues. Looked up from germline, CDR1 is ENHRY and CDR2 is SYGVKD.

The V and J genes are TRBV11-2 and TRBJ2-2; 9 nucleotides align to TRBD2. The CDR3 has 16 residues. Unmatched junction bases numbered 9, after V lost 7 bases and J lost 3 bases. Germline values: CDR1 SGHAT, CDR2 FQNNGV. The CDR3 bases are TGTGCCAGCAAGGGGGGGGTAGCGGGGGACACCGGGGAGCTGTTTTTT. This codes for CASKGGVAGDTGELFF.